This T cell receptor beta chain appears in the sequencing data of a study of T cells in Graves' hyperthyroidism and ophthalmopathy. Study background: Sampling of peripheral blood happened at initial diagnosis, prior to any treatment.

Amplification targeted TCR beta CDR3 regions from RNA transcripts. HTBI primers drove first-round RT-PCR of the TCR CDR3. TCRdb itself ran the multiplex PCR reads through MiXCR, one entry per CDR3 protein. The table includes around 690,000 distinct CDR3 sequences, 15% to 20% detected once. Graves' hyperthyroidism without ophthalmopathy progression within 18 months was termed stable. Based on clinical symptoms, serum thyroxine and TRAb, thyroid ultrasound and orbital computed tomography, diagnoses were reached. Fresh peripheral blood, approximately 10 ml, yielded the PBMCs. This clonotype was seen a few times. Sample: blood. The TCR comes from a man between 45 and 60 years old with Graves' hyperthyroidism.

CDR3 amino acids: CASSGNRGEGYTF. For the CDR3, the DNA is TGTGCCAGCAGCGGAAACAGGGGGGAAGGCTACACCTTC. This chain links TRBV7-6 with TRBJ1-2, with TRBD1 matching over 8 bases. V shed 5 bases and J 8 bases; nucleotides not matched to a gene: 7. Germline loops: CDR1 SGHVS, CDR2 FNYEAQ. The CDR3 sequence is 13 residues long.